This entry lists 3 T cell receptor beta chains sequenced from one sample in a study of T cells after posttransplantation cyclophosphamide. The assay was immunoSEQ multiplex PCR, and TCRdb's table has in-frame clones only and misses some. The profile covers approximately 24,000 clones, none occurring a single time. Sequenced: PBMCs. The receptors come from a woman aged 60-75 years in good health, CMV-negative, and a related stem cell transplant donor.

This clone was counted at least ten times. This chain connects TRBV15 to TRBJ1-6; D is unresolved. Germline CDR1 and CDR2: LNHNV and YYDKDF (reference sequence). The V and J ends lost 0 bases and 5 bases respectively, with 14 bases between them. The CDR3 loop spans 17 amino acids. The CDR3 is CATSRDGAGGDNSPLHF. In DNA form, the CDR3 reads TGTGCCACCAGCAGAGATGGAGCGGGTGGTGATAATTCACCCCTCCACTTT.

This clone has a handful of counts. The chain uses TRBV28 and TRBJ2-3, with 7 positions matching TRBD2. V lost 5 bases and J lost 1; bases outside the gene matches: 3. Looked up from germline, CDR1 is MDHEN and CDR2 is SYDVKM. The CDR3 covers 14 residues. CDR3: CASSRSGGTDTQYF. CDR3 DNA: TGTGCCAGCAGTCGGAGCGGGGGCACAGATACGCAGTATTTT.

At least ten counts were recorded for this clone. V usage is TRBV7-8 and J usage is TRBJ1-5; 10 bases agree with TRBD1. The CDR3 sequence is 15 residues long. Germline-derived CDR1 and CDR2 are SGHVS and FQNEAQ. J lost 1 base, V lost 5 bases, and 2 bases had no gene match. The DNA for the CDR3 is TGTGCCAGCAGCAGGACAGGGGGGAGCAATCAGCCCCAGCATTTT. Its protein is CASSRTGGSNQPQHF.